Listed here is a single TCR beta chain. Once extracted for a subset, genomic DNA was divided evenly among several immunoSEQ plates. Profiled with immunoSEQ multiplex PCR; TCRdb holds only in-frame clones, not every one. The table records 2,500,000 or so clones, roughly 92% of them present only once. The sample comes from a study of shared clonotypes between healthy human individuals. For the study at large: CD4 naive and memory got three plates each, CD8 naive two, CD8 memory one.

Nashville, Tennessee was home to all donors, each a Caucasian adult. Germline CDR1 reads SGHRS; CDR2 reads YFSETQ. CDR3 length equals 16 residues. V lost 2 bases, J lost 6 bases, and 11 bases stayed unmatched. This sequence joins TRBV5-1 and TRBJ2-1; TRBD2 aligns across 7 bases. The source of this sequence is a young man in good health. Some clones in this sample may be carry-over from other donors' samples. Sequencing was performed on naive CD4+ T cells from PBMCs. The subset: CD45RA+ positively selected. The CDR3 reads CASSLGAGSISNEQFF. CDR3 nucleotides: TGCGCCAGCAGCTTAGGAGCGGGAAGTATCTCCAATGAGCAGTTCTTC.